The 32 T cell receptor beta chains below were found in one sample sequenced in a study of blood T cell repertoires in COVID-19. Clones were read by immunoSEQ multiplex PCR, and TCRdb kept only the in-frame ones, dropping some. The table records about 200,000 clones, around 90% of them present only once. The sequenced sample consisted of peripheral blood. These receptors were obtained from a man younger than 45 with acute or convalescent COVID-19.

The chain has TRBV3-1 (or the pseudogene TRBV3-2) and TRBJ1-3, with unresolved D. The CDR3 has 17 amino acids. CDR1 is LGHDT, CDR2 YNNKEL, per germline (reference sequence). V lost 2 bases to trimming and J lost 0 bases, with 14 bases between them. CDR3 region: CASSQMKERSSGNTIYF. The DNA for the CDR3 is TGTGCCAGCAGCCAAATGAAGGAGAGGAGCTCTGGAAACACCATATATTTT.

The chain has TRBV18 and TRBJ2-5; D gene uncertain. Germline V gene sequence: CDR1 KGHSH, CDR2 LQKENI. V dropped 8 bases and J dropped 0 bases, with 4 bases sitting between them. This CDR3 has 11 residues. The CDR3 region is CASQYQETQYF. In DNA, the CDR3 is TGTGCCAGCCAGTACCAAGAGACCCAGTACTTC.

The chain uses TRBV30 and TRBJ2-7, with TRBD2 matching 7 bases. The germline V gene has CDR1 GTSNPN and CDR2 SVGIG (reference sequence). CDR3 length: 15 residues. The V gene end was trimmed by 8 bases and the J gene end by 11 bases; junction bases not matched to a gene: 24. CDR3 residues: CALQATALNASGEYF. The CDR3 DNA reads TGTGCCCTCCAGGCTACTGCCCTTAACGCGAGCGGGGAGTACTTC.

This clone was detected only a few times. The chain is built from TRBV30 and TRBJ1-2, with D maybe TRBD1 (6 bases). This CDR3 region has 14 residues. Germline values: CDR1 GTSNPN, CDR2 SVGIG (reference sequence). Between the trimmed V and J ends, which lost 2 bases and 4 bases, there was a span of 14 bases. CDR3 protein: CAWSSRGLTYGYTF. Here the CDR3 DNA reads TGTGCCTGGAGTTCCAGGGGCCTCACCTATGGCTACACCTTC.

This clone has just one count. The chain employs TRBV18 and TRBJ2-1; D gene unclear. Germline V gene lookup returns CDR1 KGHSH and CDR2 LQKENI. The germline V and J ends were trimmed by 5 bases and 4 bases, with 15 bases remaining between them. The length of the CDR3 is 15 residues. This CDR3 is CASSGSLGSYNEQFF. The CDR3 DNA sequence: TGTGCCAGCTCAGGATCCCTGGGCAGTTACAATGAGCAGTTCTTC.

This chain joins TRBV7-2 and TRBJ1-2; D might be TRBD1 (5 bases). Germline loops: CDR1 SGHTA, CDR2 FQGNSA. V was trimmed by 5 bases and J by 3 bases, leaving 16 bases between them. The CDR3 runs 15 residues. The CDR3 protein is CASSGEPDSYYGYTF. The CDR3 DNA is TGTGCCAGCAGCGGAGAGCCAGACAGCTACTATGGCTACACCTTC.

CDR3 sequence: CASSVAGTGGEQYF. The CDR3 coding sequence is TGTGCCAGCAGCGTAGCTGGGACAGGGGGTGAGCAGTACTTC. V and J are TRBV9 and TRBJ2-7; the match to TRBD1 covers 11 bases. Looked up from germline, CDR1 is SGDLS and CDR2 is YYNGEE. This CDR3 is 14 amino acids long. The V and J ends lost 0 bases and 7 bases, in that order; junction bases with no gene match: 3.

The chain's CDR3 is CASSLDGGPTAFF. The CDR3 DNA reads TGCGCCAGCAGCTTGGATGGGGGCCCGACGGCTTTCTTT. This chain joins TRBV5-1 and TRBJ1-1; a possible D gene is TRBD1 (6 bases). Trimming shortened V by 0 bases and J by 11 bases, and 14 bases separated the two germline ends. This CDR3 comprises 13 residues. The germline gives CDR1 SGHRS, CDR2 YFSETQ. Using reference TRBV5-1 and TRBJ1-1 for the parts outside the CDR3, the full variable domain is KAGVTQTPRYLIKTRGQQVTLSCSPISGHRSVSWYQQTPGQGLQFLFEYFSETQRNKGNFPGRFSGRQFSNSRSEMNVSTLELGDSALYLCASSLDGGPTAFFGQGTRLTVV.

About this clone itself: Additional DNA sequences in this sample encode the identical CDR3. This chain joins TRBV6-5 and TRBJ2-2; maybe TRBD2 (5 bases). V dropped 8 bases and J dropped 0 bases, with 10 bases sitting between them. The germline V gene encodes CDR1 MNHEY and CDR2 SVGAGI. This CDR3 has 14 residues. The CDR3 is CASSRGSNTGELFF. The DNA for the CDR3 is TGTGCCAGCTCCCGGGGTTCGAACACCGGGGAGCTGTTTTTT.

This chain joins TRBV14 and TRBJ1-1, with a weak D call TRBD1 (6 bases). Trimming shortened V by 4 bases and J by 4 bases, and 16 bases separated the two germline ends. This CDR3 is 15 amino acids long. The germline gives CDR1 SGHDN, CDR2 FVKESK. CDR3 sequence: CASSPSGARGTEAFF. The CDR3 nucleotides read TGTGCCAGCAGCCCTTCAGGGGCTCGGGGCACTGAAGCTTTCTTT.

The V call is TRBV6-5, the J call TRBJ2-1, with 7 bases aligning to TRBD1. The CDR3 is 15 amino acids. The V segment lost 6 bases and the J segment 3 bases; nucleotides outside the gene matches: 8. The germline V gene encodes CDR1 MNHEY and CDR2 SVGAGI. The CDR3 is CASRHLRQGYNEQFF. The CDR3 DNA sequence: TGTGCCAGCAGGCATTTGAGACAGGGCTACAATGAGCAGTTCTTC.

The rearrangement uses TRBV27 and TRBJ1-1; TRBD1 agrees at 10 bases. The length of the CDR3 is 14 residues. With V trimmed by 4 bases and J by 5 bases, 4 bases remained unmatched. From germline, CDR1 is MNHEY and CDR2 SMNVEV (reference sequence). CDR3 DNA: TGTGCCAGCAGTTGGGACAGGGGCGGGACTGAAGCTTTCTTT. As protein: CASSWDRGGTEAFF.

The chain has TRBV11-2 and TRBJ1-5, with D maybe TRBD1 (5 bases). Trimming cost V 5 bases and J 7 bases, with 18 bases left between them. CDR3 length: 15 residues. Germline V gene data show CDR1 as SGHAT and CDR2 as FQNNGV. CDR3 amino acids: CASSLTGEGYQPQHF. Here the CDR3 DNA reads TGTGCCAGCAGCCTTACCGGGGAGGGGTACCAGCCCCAGCATTTT. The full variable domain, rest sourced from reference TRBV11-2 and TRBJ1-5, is EAGVAQSPRYKIIEKRQSVAFWCNPISGHATLYWYQQILGQGPKLLIQFQNNGVVDDSQLPKDRFSAERLKGVDSTLKIQPAKLEDSAVYLCASSLTGEGYQPQHFGDGTRLSIL.

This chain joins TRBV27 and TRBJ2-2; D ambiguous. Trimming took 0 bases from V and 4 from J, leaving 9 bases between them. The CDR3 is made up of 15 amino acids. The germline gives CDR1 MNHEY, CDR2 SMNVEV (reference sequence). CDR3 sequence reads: CASSLSSPLTGELFF. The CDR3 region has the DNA TGTGCCAGCAGTTTATCAAGCCCGCTCACCGGGGAGCTGTTTTTT.

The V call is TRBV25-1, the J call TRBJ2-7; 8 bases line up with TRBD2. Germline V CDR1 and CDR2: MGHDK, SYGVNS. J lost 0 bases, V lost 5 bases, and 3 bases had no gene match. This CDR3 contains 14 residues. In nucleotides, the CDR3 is TGTGCCAGCAGTCGGGGGGGAGGCTCCTACGAGCAGTACTTC. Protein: CASSRGGGSYEQYF.

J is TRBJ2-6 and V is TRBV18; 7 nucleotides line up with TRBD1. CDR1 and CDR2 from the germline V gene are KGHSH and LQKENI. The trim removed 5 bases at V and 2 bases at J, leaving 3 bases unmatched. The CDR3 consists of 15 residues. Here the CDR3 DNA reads TGTGCCAGCTCAAAGACAGGGCCTGGGGCCAACGTCCTGACTTTC. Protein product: CASSKTGPGANVLTF.

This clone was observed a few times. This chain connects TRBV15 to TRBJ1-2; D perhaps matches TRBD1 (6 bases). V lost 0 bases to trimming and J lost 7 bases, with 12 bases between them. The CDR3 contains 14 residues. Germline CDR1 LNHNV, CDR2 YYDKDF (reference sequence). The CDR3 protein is CATSREGGALGYTF. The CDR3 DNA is TGTGCCACCAGCAGAGAGGGGGGGGCTCTTGGCTACACCTTC.

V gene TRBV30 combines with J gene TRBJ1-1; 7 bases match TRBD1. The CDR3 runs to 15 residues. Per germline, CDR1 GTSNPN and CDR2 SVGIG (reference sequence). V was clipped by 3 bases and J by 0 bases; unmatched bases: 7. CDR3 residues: CAWRVPGTVNTEAFF. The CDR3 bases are TGTGCCTGGAGGGTTCCTGGGACAGTGAACACTGAAGCTTTCTTT.

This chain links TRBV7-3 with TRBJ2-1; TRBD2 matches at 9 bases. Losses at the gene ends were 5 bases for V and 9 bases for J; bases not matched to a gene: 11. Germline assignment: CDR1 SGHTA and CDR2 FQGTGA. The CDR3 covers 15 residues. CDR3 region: CASSLSGSGAGEQFF. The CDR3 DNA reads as TGTGCCAGCAGCCTTAGCGGGAGTGGTGCCGGTGAGCAGTTCTTC.

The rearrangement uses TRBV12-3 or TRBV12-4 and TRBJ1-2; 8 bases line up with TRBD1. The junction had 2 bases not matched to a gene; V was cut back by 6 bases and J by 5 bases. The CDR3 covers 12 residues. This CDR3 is CASSDRGYGYTF. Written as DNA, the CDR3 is TGTGCCAGCAGCGACAGGGGTTATGGCTACACCTTC.

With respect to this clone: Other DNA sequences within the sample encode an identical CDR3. The CDR3 DNA reads TGTGCCAGCAGCCAAGGTAGGGGCTACGAGCAGTACTTC. This translates into CASSQGRGYEQYF. This sequence joins TRBV3-1 (or the pseudogene TRBV3-2) and TRBJ2-7; D may be TRBD1 (5 bases). Looked up from germline, CDR1 is LGHDT and CDR2 is YNNKEL (reference sequence). The CDR3 is 13 residues long. V dropped 1 base and J dropped 3 bases, with 7 bases sitting between them.

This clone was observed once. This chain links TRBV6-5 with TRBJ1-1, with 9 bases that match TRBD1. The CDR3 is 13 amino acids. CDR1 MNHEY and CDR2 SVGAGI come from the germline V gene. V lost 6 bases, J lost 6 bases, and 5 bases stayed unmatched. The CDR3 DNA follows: TGTGCCAGCAGCCGGACAGGGGCGGCTGAAGCTTTCTTT. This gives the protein CASSRTGAAEAFF.

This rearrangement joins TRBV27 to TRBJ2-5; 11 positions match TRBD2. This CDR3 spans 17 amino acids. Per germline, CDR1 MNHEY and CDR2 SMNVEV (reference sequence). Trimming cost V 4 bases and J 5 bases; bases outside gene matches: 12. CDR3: CASSSGKLAGVGETQYF. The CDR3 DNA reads TGTGCCAGCAGTTCGGGCAAACTAGCGGGAGTGGGGGAGACCCAGTACTTC.

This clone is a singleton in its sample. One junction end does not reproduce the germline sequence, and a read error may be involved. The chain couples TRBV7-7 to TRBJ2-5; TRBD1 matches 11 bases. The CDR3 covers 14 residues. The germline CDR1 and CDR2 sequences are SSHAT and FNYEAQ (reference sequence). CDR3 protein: CASSLGTGGETQYF. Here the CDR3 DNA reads TGTGCTAGCAGCTTAGGGACAGGGGGAGAGACCCAGTACTTC. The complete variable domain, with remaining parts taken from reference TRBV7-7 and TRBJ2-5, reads GAGVSQSPRYKVTKRGQDVTLRCDPISSHATLYWYQQALGQGPEFLTYFNYEAQPDKSGLPSDRFSAERPEGSISTLTIQRTEQRDSAMYRCASSLGTGGETQYFGPGTRLLVL.

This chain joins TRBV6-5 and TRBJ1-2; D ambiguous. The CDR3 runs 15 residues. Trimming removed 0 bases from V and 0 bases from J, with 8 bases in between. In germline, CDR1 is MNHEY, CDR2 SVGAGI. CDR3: CASSYSTRANYGYTF. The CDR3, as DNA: TGTGCCAGCAGTTACTCGACCCGGGCTAACTATGGCTACACCTTC.

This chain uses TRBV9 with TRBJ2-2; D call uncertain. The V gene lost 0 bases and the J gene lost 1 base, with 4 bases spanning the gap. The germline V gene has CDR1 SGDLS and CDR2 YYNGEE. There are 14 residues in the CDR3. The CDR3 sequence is CASSVARNTGELFF. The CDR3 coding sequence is TGTGCCAGCAGCGTAGCTCGGAACACCGGGGAGCTGTTTTTT.

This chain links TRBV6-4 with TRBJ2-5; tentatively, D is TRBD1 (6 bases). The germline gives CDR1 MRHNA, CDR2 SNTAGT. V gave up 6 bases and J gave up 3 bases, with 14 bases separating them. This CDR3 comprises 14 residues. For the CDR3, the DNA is TGTGCCAGCAGGGTTACAGGGTGGGAAGAGACCCAGTACTTC. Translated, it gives CASRVTGWEETQYF.

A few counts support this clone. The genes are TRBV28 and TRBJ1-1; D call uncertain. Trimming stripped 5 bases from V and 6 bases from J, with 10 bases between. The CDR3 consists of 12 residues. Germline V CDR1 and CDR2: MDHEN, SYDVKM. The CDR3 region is CASSPIHPEAFF. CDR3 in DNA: TGTGCCAGCAGTCCCATACACCCTGAAGCTTTCTTT.

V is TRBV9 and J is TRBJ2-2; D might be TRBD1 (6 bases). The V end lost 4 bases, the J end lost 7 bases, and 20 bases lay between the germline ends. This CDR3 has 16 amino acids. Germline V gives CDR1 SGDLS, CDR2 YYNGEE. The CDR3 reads CASSPRFGGTGGELFF. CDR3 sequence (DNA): TGTGCCAGCAGCCCACGGTTTGGGGGCACAGGCGGGGAGCTGTTTTTT.

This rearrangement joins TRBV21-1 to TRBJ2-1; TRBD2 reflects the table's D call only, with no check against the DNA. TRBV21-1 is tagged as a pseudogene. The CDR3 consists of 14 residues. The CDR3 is CARTTSGRYNEQFF. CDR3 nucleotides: TGTGCCAGGACGACTAGCGGGAGGTACAATGAGCAGTTCTTC.

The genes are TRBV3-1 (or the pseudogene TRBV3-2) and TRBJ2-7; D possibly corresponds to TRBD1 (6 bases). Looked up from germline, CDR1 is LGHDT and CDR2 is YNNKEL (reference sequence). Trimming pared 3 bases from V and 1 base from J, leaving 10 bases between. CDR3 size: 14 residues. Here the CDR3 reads CASSHLTGSYEQYF. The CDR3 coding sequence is TGTGCCAGCAGCCACCTCACAGGGTCCTACGAGCAGTACTTC.

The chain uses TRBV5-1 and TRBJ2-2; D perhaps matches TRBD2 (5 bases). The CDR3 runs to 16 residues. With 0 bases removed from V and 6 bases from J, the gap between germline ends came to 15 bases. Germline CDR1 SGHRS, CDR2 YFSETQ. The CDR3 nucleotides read TGCGCCAGCAGCTTGGGAGGGTCTGAGTCGGCCGGGGAGCTGTTTTTT. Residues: CASSLGGSESAGELFF.